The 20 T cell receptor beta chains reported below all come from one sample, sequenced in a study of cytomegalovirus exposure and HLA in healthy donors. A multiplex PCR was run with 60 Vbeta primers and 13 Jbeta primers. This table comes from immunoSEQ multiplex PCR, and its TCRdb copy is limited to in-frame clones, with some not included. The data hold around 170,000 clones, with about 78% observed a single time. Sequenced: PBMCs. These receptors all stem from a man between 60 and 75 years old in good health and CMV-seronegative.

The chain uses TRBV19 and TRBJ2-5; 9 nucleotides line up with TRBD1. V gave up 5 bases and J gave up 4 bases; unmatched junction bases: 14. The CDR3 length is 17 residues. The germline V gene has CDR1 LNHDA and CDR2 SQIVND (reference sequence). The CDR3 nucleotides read TGTGCCAGTAGTCGAACACTCCCGGGACAGGGTGTAGAGACCCAGTACTTC. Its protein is CASSRTLPGQGVETQYF.

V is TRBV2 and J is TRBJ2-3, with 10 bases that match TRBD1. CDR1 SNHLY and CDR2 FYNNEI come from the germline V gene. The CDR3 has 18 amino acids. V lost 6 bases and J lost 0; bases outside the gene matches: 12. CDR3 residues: CASRGTGEALPSTDTQYF. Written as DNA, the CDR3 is TGTGCCAGCAGGGGGACAGGGGAGGCCTTACCTAGCACAGATACGCAGTATTTT.

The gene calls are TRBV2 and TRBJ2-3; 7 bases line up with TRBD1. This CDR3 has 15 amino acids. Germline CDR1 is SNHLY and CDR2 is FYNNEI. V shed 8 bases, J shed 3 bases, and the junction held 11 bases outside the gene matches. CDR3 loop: CASRVGEGATDTQYF. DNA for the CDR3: TGTGCCAGCCGTGTTGGCGAGGGGGCGACAGATACGCAGTATTTT.

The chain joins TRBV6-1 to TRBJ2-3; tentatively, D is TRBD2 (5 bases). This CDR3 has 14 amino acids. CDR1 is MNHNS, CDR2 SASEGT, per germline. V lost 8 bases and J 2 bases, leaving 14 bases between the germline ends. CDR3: CASELGVHTDTQYF. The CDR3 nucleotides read TGTGCCAGCGAACTCGGGGTCCACACAGATACGCAGTATTTT.

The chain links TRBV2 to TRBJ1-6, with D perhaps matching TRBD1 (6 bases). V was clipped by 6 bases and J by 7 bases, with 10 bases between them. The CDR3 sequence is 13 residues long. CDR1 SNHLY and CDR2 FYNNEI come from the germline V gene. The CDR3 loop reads CASRQGPNSPLHF. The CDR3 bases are TGTGCCAGCAGGCAGGGGCCCAATTCACCCCTCCACTTT.

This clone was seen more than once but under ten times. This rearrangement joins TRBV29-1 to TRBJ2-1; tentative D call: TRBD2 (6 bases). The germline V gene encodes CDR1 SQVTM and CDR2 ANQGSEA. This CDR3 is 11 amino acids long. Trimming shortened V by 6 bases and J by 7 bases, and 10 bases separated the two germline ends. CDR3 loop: CSVERGNEQFF. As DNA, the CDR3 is TGCAGCGTGGAACGGGGGAATGAGCAGTTCTTC.

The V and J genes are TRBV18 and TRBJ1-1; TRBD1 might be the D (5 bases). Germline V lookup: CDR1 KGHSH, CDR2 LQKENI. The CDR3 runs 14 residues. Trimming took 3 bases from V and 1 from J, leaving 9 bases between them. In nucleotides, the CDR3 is TGTGCCAGCTCACCGCTCGACAGGAACACTGAAGCTTTCTTT. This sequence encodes CASSPLDRNTEAFF. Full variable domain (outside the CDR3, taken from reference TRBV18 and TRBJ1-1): NAGVMQNPRHLVRRRGQEARLRCSPMKGHSHVYWYRQLPEEGLKFMVYLQKENIIDESGMPKERFSAEFPKEGPSILRIQQVVRGDSAAYFCASSPLDRNTEAFFGQGTRLTVV.

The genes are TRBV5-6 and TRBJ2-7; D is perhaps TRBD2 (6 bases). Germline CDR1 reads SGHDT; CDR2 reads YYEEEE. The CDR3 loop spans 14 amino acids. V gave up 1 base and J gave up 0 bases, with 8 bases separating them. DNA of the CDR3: TGTGCCAGCAGCTTGAGGGGACTCTCCTACGAGCAGTACTTC. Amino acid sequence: CASSLRGLSYEQYF.

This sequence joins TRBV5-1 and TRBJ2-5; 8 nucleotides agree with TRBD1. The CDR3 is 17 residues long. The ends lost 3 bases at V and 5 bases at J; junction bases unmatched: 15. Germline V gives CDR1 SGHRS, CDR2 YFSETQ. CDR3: CASSSGQGVPLQETQYF. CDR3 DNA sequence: TGCGCCAGCAGCTCCGGACAGGGCGTTCCCCTTCAGGAGACCCAGTACTTC.

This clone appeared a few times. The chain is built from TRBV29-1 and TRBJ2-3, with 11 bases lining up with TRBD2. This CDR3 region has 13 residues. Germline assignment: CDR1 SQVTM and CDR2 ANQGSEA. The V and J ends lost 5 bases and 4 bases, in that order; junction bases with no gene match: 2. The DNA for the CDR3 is TGCAGCGTTACTAGCGGGGGTTCAGATACGCAGTATTTT. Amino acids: CSVTSGGSDTQYF.

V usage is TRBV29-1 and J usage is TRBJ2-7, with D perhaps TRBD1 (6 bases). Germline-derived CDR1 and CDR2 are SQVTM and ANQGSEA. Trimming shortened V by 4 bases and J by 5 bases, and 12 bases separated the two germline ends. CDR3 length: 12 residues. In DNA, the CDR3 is TGCAGCGTTGGTGGGGGCTACGACGAGCAGTACTTC. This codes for CSVGGGYDEQYF.

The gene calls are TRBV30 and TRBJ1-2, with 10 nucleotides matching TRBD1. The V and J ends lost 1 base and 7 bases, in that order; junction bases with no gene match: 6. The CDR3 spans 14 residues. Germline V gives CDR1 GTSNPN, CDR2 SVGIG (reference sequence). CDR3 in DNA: TGTGCCTGGAGTGGGGACAGGGGACACGTTGGCTACACCTTC. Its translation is CAWSGDRGHVGYTF.

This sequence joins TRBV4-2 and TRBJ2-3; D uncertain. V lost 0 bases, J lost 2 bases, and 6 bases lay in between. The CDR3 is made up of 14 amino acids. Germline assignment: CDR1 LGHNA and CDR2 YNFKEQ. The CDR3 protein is CASSQEAVTDTQYF. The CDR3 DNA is TGTGCCAGCAGCCAAGAGGCAGTCACAGATACGCAGTATTTT.

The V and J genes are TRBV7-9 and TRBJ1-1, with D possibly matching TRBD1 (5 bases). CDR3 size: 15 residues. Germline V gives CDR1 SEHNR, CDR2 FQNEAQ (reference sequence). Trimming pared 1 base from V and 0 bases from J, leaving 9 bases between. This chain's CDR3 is CASSLDPTVNTEAFF. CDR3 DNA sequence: TGTGCCAGCAGCTTAGACCCGACAGTGAACACTGAAGCTTTCTTT.

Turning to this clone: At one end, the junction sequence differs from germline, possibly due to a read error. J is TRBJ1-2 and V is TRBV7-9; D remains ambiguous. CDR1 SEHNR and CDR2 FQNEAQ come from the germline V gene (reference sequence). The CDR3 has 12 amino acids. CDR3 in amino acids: CSSSLDREGYTF. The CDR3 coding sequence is TGTTCCAGCAGCTTAGATCGGGAAGGCTACACCTTC.

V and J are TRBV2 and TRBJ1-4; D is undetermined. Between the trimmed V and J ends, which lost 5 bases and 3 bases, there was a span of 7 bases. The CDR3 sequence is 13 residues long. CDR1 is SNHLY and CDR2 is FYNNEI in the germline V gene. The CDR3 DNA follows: TGTGCCAGCAGTTGGAGGCCTAATGAAAAACTGTTTTTT. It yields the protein CASSWRPNEKLFF.

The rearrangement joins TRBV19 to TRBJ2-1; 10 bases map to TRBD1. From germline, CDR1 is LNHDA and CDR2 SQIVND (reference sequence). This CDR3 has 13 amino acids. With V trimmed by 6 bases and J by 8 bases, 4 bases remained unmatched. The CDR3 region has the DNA TGTGCCAGTAGGGGACAGGGGATCGATGAGCAGTTCTTC. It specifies CASRGQGIDEQFF.

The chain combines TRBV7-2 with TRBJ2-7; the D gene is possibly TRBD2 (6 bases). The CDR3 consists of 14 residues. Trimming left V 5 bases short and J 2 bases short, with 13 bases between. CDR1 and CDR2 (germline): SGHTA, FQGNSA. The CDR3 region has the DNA TGTGCCAGCAGCCAAAGGGCGGGGCCCTACGAGCAGTACTTC. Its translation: CASSQRAGPYEQYF.

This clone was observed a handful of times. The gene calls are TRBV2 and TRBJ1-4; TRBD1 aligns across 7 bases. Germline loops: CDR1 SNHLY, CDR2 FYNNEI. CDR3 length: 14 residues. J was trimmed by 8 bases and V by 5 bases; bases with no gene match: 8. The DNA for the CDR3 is TGTGCCAGCAGTCAAGACAGGGAGGGAGAAAAACTGTTTTTT. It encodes CASSQDREGEKLFF.

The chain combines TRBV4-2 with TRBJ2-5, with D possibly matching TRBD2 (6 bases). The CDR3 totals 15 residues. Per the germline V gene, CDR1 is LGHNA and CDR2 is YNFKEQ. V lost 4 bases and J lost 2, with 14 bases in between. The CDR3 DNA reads TGTGCCAGCAGCCCCAGGGTTGGGGGGCAAGAGACCCAGTACTTC. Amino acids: CASSPRVGGQETQYF.